These T cell receptor beta chains were read from a single sample in a study of shared clonotypes between healthy human individuals. Assay: immunoSEQ multiplex PCR; the TCRdb copy retains only in-frame clones and omits some. The sample contains approximately 600,000 clones, 85% to 95% of which appear only once. The source material was naive CD8+ T cells sorted from blood. These receptor sequences come from a woman between 25 and 40 years old in good health. Both conserved end residues are trimmed from each CDR3. Expanded clones are given a class, and other clones once, few, many or no size at all.

J gene | CDR3 length | V gene | clone size | CDR3 protein
TRBJ2-2 | 12 | TRBV14 | - | ASSQGVNTGELF
TRBJ1-6 | 13 | TRBV14 | - | ASSQAFGGGGALH
TRBJ2-7 | 12 | TRBV6-8 | - | ASSREPPSYEQY
TRBJ2-7 | 12 | TRBV30 | - | AWINRDYSYEQY
TRBJ2-5 | 14 | TRBV13 | - | ASSPTGLAGQETQY
TRBJ1-5 | 15 | TRBV7-9 | - | ASSLAEAGEAGQPQH
TRBJ2-5 | 12 | TRBV28 | - | ASSLPWDSGTQY
- | 12 | TRBV10-3 | once | AISEAQILPEQY
TRBJ1-2 | 10 | TRBV4-1 | - | ASSQEGYGYT
TRBJ2-7 | 12 | TRBV10-1 | few | ASSDSTVRDEQY
TRBJ2-1 | 14 | TRBV7-6 | - | ASRRLARSSYNEQF
TRBJ2-7 | 14 | TRBV19 | - | ASSPLAAGGEYEQY
TRBJ2-7 | 13 | TRBV7-9 | once | ASSQARAPTYEQY
TRBJ2-7 | 12 | TRBV19 | - | ASSMFAGSYEQY
TRBJ2-1 | 15 | TRBV14 | - | ASSQETSGWGPLEQF
TRBJ2-1 | 12 | TRBV5-6 | - | ASSVAGGYNEQF
TRBJ2-5 | 12 | TRBV10-3 | once | ATLGLAGGGTQY
TRBJ1-4 | 13 | TRBV4-1 | - | ASSQDRRSAEKLF
TRBJ1-4 | 12 | TRBV9 | - | ASSVRAATEKLF
TRBJ1-2 | 9 | TRBV5-6 | few | ASSEGRVDT
TRBJ2-7 | 11 | TRBV7-2 | - | ASSLKSPYEQY
- | 12 | TRBV27 | - | ASSPGTSGYEQY
TRBJ2-7 | 16 | TRBV6-1 | - | ASSEPTSGTPHPYEQY
TRBJ2-7 | 10 | TRBV7-9 | - | ASSWRVYEQY
TRBJ2-7 | 19 | TRBV28 | - | ASSPTSQRSSRPARVWEQY
TRBJ2-3 | 17 | TRBV29-1 | - | SVGALAGLALGEKDTQY
- | 15 | TRBV4-1 | - | ASSQDQGTSPSYEQY
TRBJ2-6 | 16 | TRBV28 | - | ASSSPTPWGSGANVLT
TRBJ2-1 | 13 | TRBV27 | - | ASNHGLAGGDEQF
TRBJ1-2 | 12 | TRBV11-2 | - | ASSTTDRGGGYT
- | 13 | TRBV14 | - | ASSLYRGQGYEQY
TRBJ2-7 | 14 | TRBV6-6 | - | ASSYSIGGAGYEQY
TRBJ2-1 | 15 | TRBV2 | - | ASSVFPRTSGYNEQF
TRBJ1-4 | 12 | TRBV30 | - | AWRDDRVAGKLF
TRBJ2-7 | 13 | TRBV9 | once | ASSPRGEGAYEQY